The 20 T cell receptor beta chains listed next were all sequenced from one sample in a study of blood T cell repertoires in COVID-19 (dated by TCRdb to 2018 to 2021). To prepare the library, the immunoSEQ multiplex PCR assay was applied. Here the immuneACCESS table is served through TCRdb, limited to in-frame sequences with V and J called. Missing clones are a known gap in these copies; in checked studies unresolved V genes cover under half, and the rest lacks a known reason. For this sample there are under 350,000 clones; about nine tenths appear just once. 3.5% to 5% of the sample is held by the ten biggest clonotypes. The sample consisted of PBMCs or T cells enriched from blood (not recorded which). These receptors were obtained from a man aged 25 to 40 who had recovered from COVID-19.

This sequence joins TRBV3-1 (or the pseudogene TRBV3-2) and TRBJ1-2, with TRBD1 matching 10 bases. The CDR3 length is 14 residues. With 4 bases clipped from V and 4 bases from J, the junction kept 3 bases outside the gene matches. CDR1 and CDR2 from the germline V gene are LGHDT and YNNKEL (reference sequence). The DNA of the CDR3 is TGTGCCAGCAGCCCCGGGGACAGGGGCTATGGCTACACCTTC. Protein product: CASSPGDRGYGYTF.

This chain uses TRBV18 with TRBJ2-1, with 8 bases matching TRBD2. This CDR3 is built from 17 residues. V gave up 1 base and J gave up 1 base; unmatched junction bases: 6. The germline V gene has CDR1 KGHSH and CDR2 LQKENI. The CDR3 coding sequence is TGTGCCAGCTCACCACTAGGCGGGGGGACTTCCTACAATGAGCAGTTCTTC. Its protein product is CASSPLGGGTSYNEQFF.

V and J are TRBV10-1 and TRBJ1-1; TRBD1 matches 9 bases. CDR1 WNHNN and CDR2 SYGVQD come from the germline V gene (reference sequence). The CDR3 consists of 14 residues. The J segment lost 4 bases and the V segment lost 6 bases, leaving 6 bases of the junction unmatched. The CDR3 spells CASRTGGKGTEAFF. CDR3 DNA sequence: TGCGCCAGCAGGACAGGGGGTAAGGGCACTGAAGCTTTCTTT.

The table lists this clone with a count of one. The CDR3 region is CASSHEGLGYEQYF. The CDR3 nucleotides read TGTGCCAGCAGTCACGAAGGACTGGGGTACGAGCAGTACTTC. The chain carries TRBV6-2 or TRBV6-3 and TRBJ2-7; a possible D gene is TRBD2 (5 bases). This CDR3 is 14 amino acids long. From germline, CDR1 is MNHEY and CDR2 SVGEGT. V lost 5 bases and J 4 bases, leaving 15 bases between the germline ends.

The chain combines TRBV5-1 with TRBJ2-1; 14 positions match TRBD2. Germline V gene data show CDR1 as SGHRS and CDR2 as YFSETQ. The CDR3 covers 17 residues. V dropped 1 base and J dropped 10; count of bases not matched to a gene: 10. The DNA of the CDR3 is TGCGCCAGCAGCTTGCCCCAGACTAGCGGGGGGGCCGGGGAGCAGTTCTTC. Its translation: CASSLPQTSGGAGEQFF.

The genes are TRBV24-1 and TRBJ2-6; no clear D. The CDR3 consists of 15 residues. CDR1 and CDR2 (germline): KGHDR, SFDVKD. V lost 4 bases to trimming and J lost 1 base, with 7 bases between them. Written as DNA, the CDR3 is TGTGCCACCAGTGACCCAGGTTCTGGGGCCAACGTCCTGACTTTC. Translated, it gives CATSDPGSGANVLTF.

The CDR3 DNA reads as TGTGCCAGTAGTATGCCGTTTCAGGGTCAAGAGACCCAGTACTTC. It encodes CASSMPFQGQETQYF. The chain has TRBV19 and TRBJ2-5; a possible D gene is TRBD1 (5 bases). The germline V gene encodes CDR1 LNHDA and CDR2 SQIVND (reference sequence). The length of the CDR3 is 15 residues. Trimming removed 3 bases at V and 2 bases at J, with 13 bases between.

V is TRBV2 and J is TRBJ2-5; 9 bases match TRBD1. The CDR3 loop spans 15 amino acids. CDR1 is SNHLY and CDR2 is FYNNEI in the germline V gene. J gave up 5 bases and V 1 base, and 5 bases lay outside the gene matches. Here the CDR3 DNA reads TGTGCCAGCAGTGAAGGGACAGGGGTCAGCGAGACCCAGTACTTC. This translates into CASSEGTGVSETQYF.

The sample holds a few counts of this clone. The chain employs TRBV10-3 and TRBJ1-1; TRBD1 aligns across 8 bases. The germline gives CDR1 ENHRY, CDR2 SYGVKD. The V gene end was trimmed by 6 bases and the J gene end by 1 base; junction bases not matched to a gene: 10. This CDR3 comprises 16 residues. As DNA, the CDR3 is TGTGCCATCAGCGAAGGGGCCGGGACAGGGAACACTGAAGCTTTCTTT. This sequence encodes CAISEGAGTGNTEAFF.

CDR3 amino acids: CASSEFRTSGNTDTQYF. Written as DNA, the CDR3 is TGTGCCAGCAGTGAATTTCGGACTAGCGGGAATACAGATACGCAGTATTTT. V usage is TRBV6-1 and J usage is TRBJ2-3; TRBD2 agrees at 12 bases. V gave up 2 bases and J gave up 3 bases; unmatched junction bases: 6. This CDR3 comprises 17 residues. Germline V lookup: CDR1 MNHNS, CDR2 SASEGT.

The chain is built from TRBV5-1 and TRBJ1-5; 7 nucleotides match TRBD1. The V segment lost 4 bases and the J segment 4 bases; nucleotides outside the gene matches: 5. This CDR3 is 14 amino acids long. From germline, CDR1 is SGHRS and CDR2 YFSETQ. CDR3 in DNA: TGCGCCAGCAGCCCTGGGACAGCTAATCAGCCCCAGCATTTT. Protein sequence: CASSPGTANQPQHF.

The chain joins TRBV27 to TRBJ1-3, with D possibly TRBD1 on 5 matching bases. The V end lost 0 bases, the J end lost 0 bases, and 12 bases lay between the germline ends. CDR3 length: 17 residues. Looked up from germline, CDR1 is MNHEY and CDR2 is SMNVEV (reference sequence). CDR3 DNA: TGTGCCAGCAGTTTATCCCTACCGGGGGGCTCTGGAAACACCATATATTTT. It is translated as CASSLSLPGGSGNTIYF.

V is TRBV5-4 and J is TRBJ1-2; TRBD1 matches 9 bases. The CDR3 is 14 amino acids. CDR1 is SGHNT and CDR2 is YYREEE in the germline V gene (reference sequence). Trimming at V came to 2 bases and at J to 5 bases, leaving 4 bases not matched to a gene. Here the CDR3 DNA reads TGTGCCAGCAGCTTCCCACAGGGGGCGTATGGCTACACCTTC. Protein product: CASSFPQGAYGYTF.

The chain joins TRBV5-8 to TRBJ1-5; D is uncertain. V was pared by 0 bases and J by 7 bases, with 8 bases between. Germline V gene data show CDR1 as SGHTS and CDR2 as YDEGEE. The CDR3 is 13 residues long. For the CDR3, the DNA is TGTGCCAGCAGCTTGGCTGCGTTACAGCCCCAGCATTTT. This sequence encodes CASSLAALQPQHF. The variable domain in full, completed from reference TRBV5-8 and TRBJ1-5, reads EAGVTQSPTHLIKTRGQQATLRCSPISGHTSVYWYQQALGLGLQFLLWYDEGEERNRGNFPPRFSGRQFPNYSSELNVNALELEDSALYLCASSLAALQPQHFGDGTRLSIL.

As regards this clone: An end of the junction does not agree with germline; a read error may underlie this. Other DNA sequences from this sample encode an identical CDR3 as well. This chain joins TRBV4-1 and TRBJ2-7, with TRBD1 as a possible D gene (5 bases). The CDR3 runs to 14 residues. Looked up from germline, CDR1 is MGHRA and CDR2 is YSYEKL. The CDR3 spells CASSQEQAPYEQYF. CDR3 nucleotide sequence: TGCGCCAGCAGCCAAGAACAGGCTCCCTACGAGCAGTACTTT.

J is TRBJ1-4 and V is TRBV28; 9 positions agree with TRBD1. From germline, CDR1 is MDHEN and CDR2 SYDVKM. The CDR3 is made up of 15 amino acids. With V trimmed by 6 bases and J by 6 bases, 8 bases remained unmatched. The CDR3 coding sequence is TGTGCCAGCAGCTTAACGGGACAGGGTCATGAAAAACTGTTTTTT. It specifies CASSLTGQGHEKLFF. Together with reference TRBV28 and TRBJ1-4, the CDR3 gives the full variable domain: DVKVTQSSRYLVKRTGEKVFLECVQDMDHENMFWYRQDPGLGLRLIYFSYDVKMKEKGDIPEGYSVSREKKERFSLILESASTNQTSMYLCASSLTGQGHEKLFFGSGTQLSVL.

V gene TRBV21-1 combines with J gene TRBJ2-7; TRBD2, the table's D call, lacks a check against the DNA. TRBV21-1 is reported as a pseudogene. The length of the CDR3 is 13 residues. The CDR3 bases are TGTGCCAGCAGCAAAGAGGGACTAGCGGGGCCGAATTTC. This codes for CASSKEGLAGPNF.

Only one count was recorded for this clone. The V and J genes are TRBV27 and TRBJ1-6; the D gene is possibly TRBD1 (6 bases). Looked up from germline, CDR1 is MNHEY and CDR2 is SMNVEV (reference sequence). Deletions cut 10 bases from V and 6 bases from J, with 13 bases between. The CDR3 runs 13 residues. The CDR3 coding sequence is TGTGCCACCTCGGGGACATTTAATTCACCCCTCCACTTT. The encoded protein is CATSGTFNSPLHF.

The CDR3 nucleotides read TGTGCCTGGTGTTCTGGGACTAGCGGGAGTGATGAGCAGTTCTTC. Encoded protein: CAWCSGTSGSDEQFF. The rearrangement uses TRBV30 and TRBJ2-1; 14 nucleotides agree with TRBD2. The germline V gene encodes CDR1 GTSNPN and CDR2 SVGIG (reference sequence). With V trimmed by 5 bases and J by 8 bases, 8 bases remained unmatched. The CDR3 contains 15 residues.

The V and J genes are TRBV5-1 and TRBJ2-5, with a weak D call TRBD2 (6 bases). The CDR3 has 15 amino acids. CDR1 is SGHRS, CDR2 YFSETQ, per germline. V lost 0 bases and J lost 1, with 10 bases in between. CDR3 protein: CASSLGASAQETQYF. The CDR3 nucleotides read TGCGCCAGCAGCTTGGGGGCTAGCGCCCAAGAGACCCAGTACTTC.